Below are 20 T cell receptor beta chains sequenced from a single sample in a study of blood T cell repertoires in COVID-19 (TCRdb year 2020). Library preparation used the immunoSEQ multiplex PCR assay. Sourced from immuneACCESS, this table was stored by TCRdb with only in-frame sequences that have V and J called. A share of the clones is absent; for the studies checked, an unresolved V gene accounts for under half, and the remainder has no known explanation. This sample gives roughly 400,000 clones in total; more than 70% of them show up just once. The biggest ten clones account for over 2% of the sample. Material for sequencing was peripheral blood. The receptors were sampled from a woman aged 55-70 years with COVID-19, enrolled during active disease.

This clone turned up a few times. The CDR3 region has the DNA TGTGCCAGCAGTCTACGGCTCGCGGGACTTGGTAACTATGGCTACACCTTC. Translation: CASSLRLAGLGNYGYTF. The genes are TRBV6-6 and TRBJ1-2; the D gene is possibly TRBD1 (5 bases). The CDR3 extends over 17 amino acids. CDR1 and CDR2 (germline): MNHNY, SVGAGI (reference sequence). Trimming pared 5 bases from V and 1 base from J, leaving 20 bases between.

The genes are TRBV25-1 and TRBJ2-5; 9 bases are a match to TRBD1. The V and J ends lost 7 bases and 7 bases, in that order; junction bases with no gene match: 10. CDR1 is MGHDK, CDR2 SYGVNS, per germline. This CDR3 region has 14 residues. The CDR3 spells CASKLGQGEGTQYF. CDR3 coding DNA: TGTGCCAGCAAATTGGGACAGGGCGAAGGGACCCAGTACTTC.

Here the CDR3 DNA reads TGCGCCAGCAAGGGAGGGGGGAAAAATTCACCCCTCCACTTT. Its translation: CASKGGGKNSPLHF. This chain joins TRBV5-1 and TRBJ1-6; tentatively, D is TRBD1 (6 bases). Trimming cost V 6 bases and J 7 bases, with 14 bases left between them. The germline V gene has CDR1 SGHRS and CDR2 YFSETQ. The CDR3 runs to 14 residues.

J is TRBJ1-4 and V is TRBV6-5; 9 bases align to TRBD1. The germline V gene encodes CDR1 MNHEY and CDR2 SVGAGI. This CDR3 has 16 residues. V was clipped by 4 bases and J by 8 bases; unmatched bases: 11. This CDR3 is CASSFSNRGLREKLFF. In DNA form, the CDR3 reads TGTGCCAGCAGTTTTTCTAACAGGGGGCTAAGGGAAAAACTGTTTTTT.

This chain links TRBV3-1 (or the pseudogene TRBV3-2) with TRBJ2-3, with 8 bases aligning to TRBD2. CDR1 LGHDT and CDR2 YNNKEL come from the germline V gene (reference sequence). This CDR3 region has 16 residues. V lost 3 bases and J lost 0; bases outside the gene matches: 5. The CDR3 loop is CASSQVAGPSTDTQYF. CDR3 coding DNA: TGTGCCAGCAGCCAGGTAGCGGGACCCAGCACAGATACGCAGTATTTT.

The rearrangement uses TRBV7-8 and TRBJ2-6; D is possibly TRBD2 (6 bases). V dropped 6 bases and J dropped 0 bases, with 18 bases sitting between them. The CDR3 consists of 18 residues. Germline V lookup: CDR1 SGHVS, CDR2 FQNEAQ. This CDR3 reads CASRVGGRGRSGANVLTF. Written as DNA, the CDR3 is TGTGCCAGCAGAGTAGGAGGGCGGGGCCGCTCTGGGGCCAACGTCCTGACTTTC.

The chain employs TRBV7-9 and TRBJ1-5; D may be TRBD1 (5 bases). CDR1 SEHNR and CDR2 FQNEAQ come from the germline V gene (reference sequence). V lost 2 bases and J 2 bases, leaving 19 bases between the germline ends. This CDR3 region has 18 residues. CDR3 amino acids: CASSLLDSGVRGNQPQHF. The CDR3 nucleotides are TGTGCCAGCAGCTTATTGGACTCGGGGGTAAGGGGCAATCAGCCCCAGCATTTT.

This CDR3 reads CASSLLQGRTEAFF. In DNA, the CDR3 is TGTGCCAGCAGCTTATTACAGGGACGTACTGAAGCTTTCTTT. V and J are TRBV7-9 and TRBJ1-1; the D gene is possibly TRBD1 (6 bases). CDR1 is SEHNR and CDR2 is FQNEAQ in the germline V gene (reference sequence). V lost 2 bases and J lost 5, with 12 bases in between. The length of the CDR3 is 14 residues.

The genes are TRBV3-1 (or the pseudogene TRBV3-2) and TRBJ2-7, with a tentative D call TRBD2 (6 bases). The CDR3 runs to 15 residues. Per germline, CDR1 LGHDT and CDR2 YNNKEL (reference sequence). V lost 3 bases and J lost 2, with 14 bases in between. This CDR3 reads CASSQAGTSAYEQYF. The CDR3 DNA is TGTGCCAGCAGCCAGGCCGGGACTTCGGCCTACGAGCAGTACTTC.

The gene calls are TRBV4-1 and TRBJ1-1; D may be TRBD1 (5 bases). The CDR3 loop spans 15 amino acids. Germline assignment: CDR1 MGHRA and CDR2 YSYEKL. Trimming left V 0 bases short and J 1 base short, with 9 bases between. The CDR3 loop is CASSQDRVPNTEAFF. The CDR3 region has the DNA TGCGCCAGCAGCCAAGACAGGGTTCCGAACACTGAAGCTTTCTTT.

The CDR3 is CASRHDRETQYF. DNA of the CDR3: TGTGCCAGCAGACATGACAGGGAGACCCAGTACTTC. The chain carries TRBV12-3 or TRBV12-4 and TRBJ2-5; tentative D call: TRBD1 (6 bases). This CDR3 spans 12 amino acids. Between the trimmed V and J ends, which lost 6 bases and 5 bases, there was a span of 10 bases.

In DNA, the CDR3 is TGTGCCAGTAGTGGATCCGGGACAGGGAGAACTGAAGCTTTCTTT. It translates to CASSGSGTGRTEAFF. The genes are TRBV19 and TRBJ1-1; 9 bases are a match to TRBD1. Germline CDR1 reads LNHDA; CDR2 reads SQIVND (reference sequence). Trimming cost V 5 bases and J 5 bases; bases outside gene matches: 9. The CDR3 spans 15 residues.

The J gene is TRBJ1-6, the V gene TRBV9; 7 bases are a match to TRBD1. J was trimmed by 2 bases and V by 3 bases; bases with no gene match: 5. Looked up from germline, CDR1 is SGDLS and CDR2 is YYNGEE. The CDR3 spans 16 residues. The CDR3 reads CASSADGTAYNSPLHF. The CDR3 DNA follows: TGTGCCAGCAGCGCCGATGGGACAGCCTATAATTCACCCCTCCACTTT.

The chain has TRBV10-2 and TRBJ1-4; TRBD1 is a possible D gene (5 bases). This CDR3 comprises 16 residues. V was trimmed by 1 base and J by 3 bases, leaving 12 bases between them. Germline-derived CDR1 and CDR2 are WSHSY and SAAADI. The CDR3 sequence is CASSEFGALPNEKLFF. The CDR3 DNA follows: TGCGCCAGCAGTGAGTTTGGGGCGCTTCCTAATGAAAAACTGTTTTTT.

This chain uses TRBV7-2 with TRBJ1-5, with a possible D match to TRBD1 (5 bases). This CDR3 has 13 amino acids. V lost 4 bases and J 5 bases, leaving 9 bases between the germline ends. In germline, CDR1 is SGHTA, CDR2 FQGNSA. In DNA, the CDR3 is TGTGCCAGCAGCTCGAAGACAGATCAGCCCCAGCATTTT. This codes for CASSSKTDQPQHF.

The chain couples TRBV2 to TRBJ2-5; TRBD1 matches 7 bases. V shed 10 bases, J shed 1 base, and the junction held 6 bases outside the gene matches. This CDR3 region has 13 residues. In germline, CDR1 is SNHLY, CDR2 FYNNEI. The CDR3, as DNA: TGTGCCATCAACCGGGACAGCCAAGAGACCCAGTACTTC. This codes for CAINRDSQETQYF.

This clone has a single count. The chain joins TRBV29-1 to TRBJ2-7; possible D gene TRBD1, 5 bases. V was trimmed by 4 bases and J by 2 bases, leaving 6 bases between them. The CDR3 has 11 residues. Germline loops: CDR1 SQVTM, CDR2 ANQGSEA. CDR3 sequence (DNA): TGCAGCGTTGTCAGGGCCTACGAGCAGTACTTC. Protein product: CSVVRAYEQYF.

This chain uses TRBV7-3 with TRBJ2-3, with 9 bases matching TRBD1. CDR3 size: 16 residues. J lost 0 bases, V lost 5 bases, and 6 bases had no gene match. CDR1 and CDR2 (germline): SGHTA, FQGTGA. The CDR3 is CASSPDGTGSTDTQYF. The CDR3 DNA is TGTGCCAGCAGCCCCGACGGGACAGGGAGCACAGATACGCAGTATTTT.

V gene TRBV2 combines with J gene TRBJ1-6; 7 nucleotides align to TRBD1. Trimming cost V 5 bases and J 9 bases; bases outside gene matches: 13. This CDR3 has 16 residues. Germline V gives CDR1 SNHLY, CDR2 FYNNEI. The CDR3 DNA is TGTGCCAGCAGTCAAGAACAGGGGTTCAGACGTTCACCCCTCCACTTT. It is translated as CASSQEQGFRRSPLHF.

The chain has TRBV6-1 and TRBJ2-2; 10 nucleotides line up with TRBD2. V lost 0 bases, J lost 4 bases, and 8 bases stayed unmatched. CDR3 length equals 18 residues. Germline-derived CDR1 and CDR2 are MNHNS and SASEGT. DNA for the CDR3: TGTGCCAGCAGTGAAGCAAGTCTGCTAGCGGGGGCCACCGGGGAGCTGTTTTTT. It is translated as CASSEASLLAGATGELFF.